The 15 T cell receptor beta chains presented below share a single source sample, sequenced in a study of blood T cell repertoires in COVID-19. Assay used: immunoSEQ multiplex PCR; TCRdb lists only in-frame clones, some missing. The sample records approximately 250,000 clones, 86% being singletons. The sample taken for sequencing was peripheral blood. The receptors come from a woman aged 55-75 years who had recovered from COVID-19.

The gene calls are TRBV12-3 or TRBV12-4 and TRBJ2-2; D is ambiguous. V shed 3 bases and J shed 6 bases, with 5 bases lying between them. This CDR3 spans 12 amino acids. The CDR3 loop reads CASSFIPGELFF. For the CDR3, the DNA is TGTGCCAGCAGTTTTATCCCCGGGGAGCTGTTTTTT.

V gene TRBV28 combines with J gene TRBJ1-3, with no clear D. V gave up 6 bases and J gave up 0 bases, with 9 bases separating them. The CDR3 has 14 amino acids. Looked up from germline, CDR1 is MDHEN and CDR2 is SYDVKM. CDR3 DNA: TGTGCCAGCAGGTTGAGTAGCTCTGGAAACACCATATATTTT. Its protein product is CASRLSSSGNTIYF.

The gene calls are TRBV11-3 and TRBJ2-1; 7 positions match TRBD2. The CDR3 is 17 amino acids. Looked up from germline, CDR1 is SGHNT and CDR2 is YENEEA. J was trimmed by 2 bases and V by 6 bases; bases with no gene match: 13. CDR3 region: CASSSGRGVAPYNEQFF. Written as DNA, the CDR3 is TGTGCCAGCAGTTCGGGTCGGGGGGTAGCGCCCTACAATGAGCAGTTCTTC.

V gene TRBV10-3 combines with J gene TRBJ2-2, with D possibly being TRBD1 (6 bases). V lost 11 bases, J lost 4 bases, and 17 bases lay in between. CDR1 and CDR2 from the germline V gene are ENHRY and SYGVKD. CDR3 length: 14 amino acids. Here the CDR3 reads CAYQQGLGTGELFF. The CDR3 region has the DNA TGTGCCTATCAACAGGGATTGGGCACCGGGGAGCTGTTTTTT.

The chain has TRBV7-3 and TRBJ2-3, with a weak D call TRBD2 (5 bases). V dropped 1 base and J dropped 4 bases, with 18 bases sitting between them. In germline, CDR1 is SGHTA, CDR2 FQGTGA. The CDR3 spans 17 residues. CDR3 sequence reads: CASSLNPSVGGSDTQYF. The CDR3 coding sequence is TGTGCCAGCAGCTTAAATCCTAGTGTCGGCGGGTCAGATACGCAGTATTTT.

This chain uses TRBV19 with TRBJ1-3, with D unresolved. This CDR3 region has 15 residues. CDR1 is LNHDA, CDR2 SQIVND, per germline (reference sequence). The V end lost 7 bases, the J end lost 1 base, and 14 bases lay between the germline ends. This chain's CDR3 is CASTRSTQSGNTIYF. The CDR3 region has the DNA TGTGCCAGTACCCGATCGACACAGTCTGGAAACACCATATATTTT.

The J gene is TRBJ1-2, the V gene TRBV7-2; 9 nucleotides line up with TRBD1. V lost 5 bases and J lost 5; bases outside the gene matches: 15. This CDR3 contains 17 residues. Germline V gene data show CDR1 as SGHTA and CDR2 as FQGNSA. Written as DNA, the CDR3 is TGTGCCAGCAGCCGGGATACGACTAGGACAGGGGAGTATGGCTACACCTTC. It translates to CASSRDTTRTGEYGYTF.

The V and J genes are TRBV3-1 (or the pseudogene TRBV3-2) and TRBJ2-2; no firm D call. Trimming removed 4 bases from V and 3 bases from J, with 15 bases in between. This CDR3 contains 16 residues. CDR1 is LGHDT, CDR2 YNNKEL, per germline (reference sequence). CDR3 coding DNA: TGTGCCAGCAGCCCCCCTTGGCCGTTGTACACCGGGGAGCTGTTTTTT. It yields the protein CASSPPWPLYTGELFF.

This chain connects TRBV6-5 to TRBJ2-3, with D possibly TRBD2 on 6 matching bases. This CDR3 region has 13 residues. Germline V lookup: CDR1 MNHEY, CDR2 SVGAGI. Written as DNA, the CDR3 is TGTGCGACCGTAGCGGTTTCGACAGATACGCAGTATTTT. As protein: CATVAVSTDTQYF.

This chain links TRBV28 with TRBJ2-4; perhaps TRBD2 as D (5 bases). CDR3 length equals 14 residues. V lost 6 bases to trimming and J lost 2 bases, with 11 bases between them. Germline V gene data show CDR1 as MDHEN and CDR2 as SYDVKM. CDR3: CASSPRGPKNIQYF. CDR3 DNA sequence: TGTGCCAGCAGCCCTAGAGGGCCCAAAAACATTCAGTACTTC. The full variable domain, with the rest looked up from reference TRBV28 and TRBJ2-4, is DVKVTQSSRYLVKRTGEKVFLECVQDMDHENMFWYRQDPGLGLRLIYFSYDVKMKEKGDIPEGYSVSREKKERFSLILESASTNQTSMYLCASSPRGPKNIQYFGAGTRLSVL.

The chain recombines TRBV5-1 with TRBJ2-2; possibly TRBD2 for D (6 bases). Trimming took 0 bases from V and 0 from J, leaving 9 bases between them. This CDR3 region has 16 residues. In germline, CDR1 is SGHRS, CDR2 YFSETQ. The CDR3 bases are TGCGCCAGCAGCTTGGTCGGAGGGGCGAACACCGGGGAGCTGTTTTTT. Residues: CASSLVGGANTGELFF.

The chain combines TRBV6-1 with TRBJ1-5; tentative D call: TRBD1 (6 bases). CDR3 length equals 16 residues. V lost 4 bases and J 0 bases, leaving 13 bases between the germline ends. The germline CDR1 and CDR2 sequences are MNHNS and SASEGT. The CDR3 loop is CASSGLTGYSNQPQHF. CDR3 DNA: TGTGCCAGCAGTGGGCTGACAGGTTATAGCAATCAGCCCCAGCATTTT.

The rearrangement links TRBV7-9 to TRBJ1-6; maybe TRBD1 (6 bases). Germline V gene lookup returns CDR1 SEHNR and CDR2 FQNEAQ (reference sequence). V lost 1 base, J lost 7 bases, and 14 bases lay in between. CDR3 length: 16 residues. This chain's CDR3 is CASSLDSPGTNSPLHF. The CDR3 DNA follows: TGTGCCAGCAGCTTAGATAGCCCAGGGACAAATTCACCCCTCCACTTT.

This clone was seen a single time. This rearrangement joins TRBV5-1 to TRBJ2-1; 10 nucleotides agree with TRBD1. Germline V gives CDR1 SGHRS, CDR2 YFSETQ. The CDR3 totals 15 residues. V lost 0 bases and J lost 8; bases outside the gene matches: 5. The CDR3 spells CASSLVGTGDHEQFF. In nucleotides, the CDR3 is TGCGCCAGCAGCTTGGTAGGGACAGGGGATCATGAGCAGTTCTTC.

V gene TRBV13 combines with J gene TRBJ1-3; D is unclear. Germline V gene data show CDR1 as PRHDT and CDR2 as FYEKMQ (reference sequence). Trimming removed 3 bases from V and 0 bases from J, with 6 bases in between. This CDR3 comprises 14 residues. The CDR3 DNA follows: TGTGCCAGCAGCTTTTCGTCCTCTGGAAACACCATATATTTT. It codes for CASSFSSSGNTIYF.